Following are 30 T cell receptor beta chains from one sample sequenced in a study of ipilimumab plus nivolumab after autologous stem cell transplantation. The repertoire was sequenced with immunoSEQ multiplex PCR; TCRdb's copy has only in-frame clones and lacks some. The sample has some 17,000 clones, around four fifths seen once. The sequencing here drew on PBMCs, taken in a trial of ipilimumab plus nivolumab as post-transplant consolidation. Receptors were obtained from a male donor with diffuse large B-cell lymphoma.

This clone was seen more than once but under ten times. This chain joins TRBV11-3 and TRBJ1-5; the D gene is possibly TRBD1 (5 bases). Trimming removed 5 bases at V and 0 bases at J, with 14 bases between. The CDR3 has 16 residues. CDR1 SGHNT and CDR2 YENEEA come from the germline V gene. This CDR3 reads CASSGTGTNSNQPQHF. DNA for the CDR3: TGTGCCAGCAGCGGGACCGGGACGAATAGCAATCAGCCCCAGCATTTT. Full variable domain (missing parts from reference TRBV11-3 and TRBJ1-5): EAGVVQSPRYKIIEKKQPVAFWCNPISGHNTLYWYLQNLGQGPELLIRYENEEAVDDSQLPKDRFSAERLKGVDSTLKIQPAELGDSAVYLCASSGTGTNSNQPQHFGDGTRLSIL.

This chain joins TRBV6-6 and TRBJ2-1; the match to TRBD2 covers 9 bases. The germline gives CDR1 MNHNY, CDR2 SVGAGI (reference sequence). The CDR3 runs 15 residues. The V gene end was trimmed by 4 bases and the J gene end by 7 bases; junction bases not matched to a gene: 8. The DNA of the CDR3 is TGTGCCAGCAGTTTTGGCGGGGGGGTTTTGAATGAGCAGTTCTTC. It yields the protein CASSFGGGVLNEQFF.

CDR3 sequence: CASSRGGLETQYF. In DNA, the CDR3 is TGTGCCAGCAGCCGGGGGGGCCTGGAGACCCAGTACTTC. The chain employs TRBV5-4 and TRBJ2-5, with 8 bases lining up with TRBD2. This CDR3 contains 13 residues. The V segment lost 4 bases and the J segment 5 bases; nucleotides outside the gene matches: 4. Germline CDR1 SGHNT, CDR2 YYREEE (reference sequence).

The gene calls are TRBV9 and TRBJ2-7; D tentatively fits TRBD1 or TRBD2 (5 bases each). V dropped 0 bases and J dropped 8 bases, with 15 bases sitting between them. The CDR3 is 14 amino acids. The germline V gene has CDR1 SGDLS and CDR2 YYNGEE. The CDR3 is CASSVEGPRGKQYF. The CDR3 DNA is TGTGCCAGCAGCGTAGAGGGGCCCCGGGGAAAGCAGTACTTC.

This chain connects TRBV18 to TRBJ2-5; possibly TRBD1 for D (6 bases). V was cut by 5 bases and J by 3 bases, with 13 bases left in between. The CDR3 runs 14 residues. CDR1 and CDR2 (germline): KGHSH, LQKENI. The CDR3, as DNA: TGTGCCAGCTCAGCCCCCGGACAGAAAGAGACCCAGTACTTC. It codes for CASSAPGQKETQYF.

The sample holds one count of this clone. The rearrangement uses TRBV30 and TRBJ2-2; D unclear. Germline values: CDR1 GTSNPN, CDR2 SVGIG (reference sequence). The CDR3 consists of 15 residues. Trimming stripped 0 bases from V and 1 base from J, with 9 bases between. The CDR3 DNA reads as TGTGCCTGGAGTGTGTCGACAAGGAACACCGGGGAGCTGTTTTTT. It translates to CAWSVSTRNTGELFF.

The chain carries TRBV6-5 and TRBJ1-1; D unresolved. The CDR3 has 15 amino acids. The V gene lost 0 bases and the J gene lost 3 bases, with 11 bases spanning the gap. Germline V gives CDR1 MNHEY, CDR2 SVGAGI. CDR3 region: CASSYSIGRDTEAFF. The CDR3 nucleotides read TGTGCCAGCAGTTACTCGATTGGGAGAGACACTGAAGCTTTCTTT.

CDR3 coding DNA: TGCGCCAGCATCGGAACAGGCAAGGCCCGCTATTCACCCCTCCACTTT. It codes for CASIGTGKARYSPLHF. The V and J genes are TRBV10-1 and TRBJ1-6, with TRBD1 as a possible D gene (5 bases). The germline CDR1 and CDR2 sequences are WNHNN and SYGVQD (reference sequence). This CDR3 is built from 16 residues. Trimming shortened V by 7 bases and J by 8 bases, and 21 bases separated the two germline ends.

By sample fraction, this clone is large. The rearrangement uses TRBV29-1 and TRBJ1-2; possible D gene TRBD1, 5 bases. The germline V gene has CDR1 SQVTM and CDR2 ANQGSEA. The CDR3 is made up of 15 amino acids. V lost 6 bases to trimming and J lost 1 base, with 18 bases between them. Here the CDR3 DNA reads TGCAGCGTGGATAAGCTAGGGGCCAATAACTATGGCTACACCTTC. This gives the protein CSVDKLGANNYGYTF.

The gene calls are TRBV15 and TRBJ2-1; 11 bases match TRBD2. Unmatched junction bases numbered 9, after V lost 0 bases and J lost 5 bases. Germline V CDR1 and CDR2: LNHNV, YYDKDF (reference sequence). CDR3 length: 18 amino acids. The CDR3 loop reads CATSRDRASGGLDNEQFF. CDR3 nucleotide sequence: TGTGCCACCAGCAGAGATCGGGCTAGCGGGGGGTTGGACAATGAGCAGTTCTTC.

The genes are TRBV6-5 and TRBJ1-3; D remains ambiguous. The germline V and J ends were trimmed by 7 bases and 4 bases, with 17 bases remaining between them. The germline gives CDR1 MNHEY, CDR2 SVGAGI. The CDR3 runs 15 residues. CDR3 sequence (DNA): TGTGCCAGCACTACCCTGAGGCAAAAAGGAAACACCATATATTTT. Encoded protein: CASTTLRQKGNTIYF.

This chain links TRBV7-2 with TRBJ2-2; no clear D gene. Trimming pared 2 bases from V and 6 bases from J, leaving 7 bases between. This CDR3 region has 13 residues. Germline assignment: CDR1 SGHTA and CDR2 FQGNSA. The CDR3 bases are TGTGCCAGCAGCTTATTGCAAGCCGGGGAGCTGTTTTTT. Its protein product is CASSLLQAGELFF.

The chain links TRBV7-2 to TRBJ1-1, with TRBD1 matching 8 bases. Germline assignment: CDR1 SGHTA and CDR2 FQGNSA. The CDR3 contains 16 residues. Germline trimming cut 3 bases from V and 11 bases from J; bases unmatched to any gene: 17. This CDR3 is CASSFAQWGTGQDAFF. DNA of the CDR3: TGTGCCAGCAGCTTTGCTCAATGGGGGACGGGACAGGATGCTTTCTTT. Supplemented by reference TRBV7-2 and TRBJ1-1, the full variable domain reads GAGVSQSPSNKVTEKGKDVELRCDPISGHTALYWYRQSLGQGLEFLIYFQGNSAPDKSGLPSDRFSAERTGGSVSTLTIQRTQQEDSAVYLCASSFAQWGTGQDAFFGQGTRLTVV.

The rearrangement links TRBV2 to TRBJ2-3; D unclear. The germline gives CDR1 SNHLY, CDR2 FYNNEI. V was clipped by 8 bases and J by 3 bases, with 15 bases between them. The CDR3 totals 14 residues. CDR3 loop: CASFPLDGTDTQYF. CDR3 nucleotide sequence: TGTGCCAGCTTCCCCCTCGACGGGACAGATACGCAGTATTTT. Full variable domain (remainder filled in from reference TRBV2 and TRBJ2-3): EPEVTQTPSHQVTQMGQEVILRCVPISNHLYFYWYRQILGQKVEFLVSFYNNEISEKSEIFDDQFSVERPDGSNFTLKIRSTKLEDSAMYFCASFPLDGTDTQYFGPGTRLTVL.

This clone was recorded once. The rearrangement joins TRBV9 to TRBJ2-5; perhaps TRBD1 as D (6 bases). The CDR3 extends over 15 amino acids. V lost 4 bases and J 5 bases, leaving 18 bases between the germline ends. Germline CDR1 is SGDLS and CDR2 is YYNGEE. CDR3 coding DNA: TGTGCCAGCAGCACCCGGGGCACAGGGTTGGAGACCCAGTACTTC. Translating gives CASSTRGTGLETQYF.

The gene calls are TRBV7-2 and TRBJ2-6; weak D call: TRBD1 (5 bases). The CDR3 spans 15 residues. Germline assignment: CDR1 SGHTA and CDR2 FQGNSA. V lost 5 bases and J lost 0, with 8 bases in between. DNA for the CDR3: TGTGCCAGCAGCGCTAGGGGCTCTGGGGCCAACGTCCTGACTTTC. This gives the protein CASSARGSGANVLTF.

This chain links TRBV6-6 with TRBJ1-2; possible D gene TRBD1, 5 bases. This CDR3 is 14 amino acids long. Trimming cost V 5 bases and J 0 bases, with 10 bases left between them. Germline V gene lookup returns CDR1 MNHNY and CDR2 SVGAGI (reference sequence). In DNA, the CDR3 is TGTGCCAGCAGTCGACTGGGACCTAACTATGGCTACACCTTC. It is translated as CASSRLGPNYGYTF.

This sequence joins TRBV6-1 and TRBJ2-3, with unresolved D. V lost 3 bases, J lost 2 bases, and 12 bases lay in between. This CDR3 has 15 residues. Per germline, CDR1 MNHNS and CDR2 SASEGT. Here the CDR3 DNA reads TGTGCCAGCAGTGATTTCTCGCGGTCCACAGATACGCAGTATTTT. Translating it yields CASSDFSRSTDTQYF.

This chain uses TRBV5-1 with TRBJ2-2; TRBD2 agrees at 11 bases. J was trimmed by 5 bases and V by 5 bases; bases with no gene match: 8. The CDR3 contains 16 residues. Germline-derived CDR1 and CDR2 are SGHRS and YFSETQ. The CDR3 coding sequence is TGCGCCAGCAGGCCCGTAGCGGGGGGGCCAACCGGGGAGCTGTTTTTT. Its protein product is CASRPVAGGPTGELFF.

This clone turned up a few times. The chain carries TRBV2 and TRBJ2-2; D remains ambiguous. Trimming stripped 7 bases from V and 1 base from J, with 10 bases between. This CDR3 comprises 14 residues. Germline V gene data show CDR1 as SNHLY and CDR2 as FYNNEI. CDR3 bases: TGTGCCAGCAAGGTGACGGAGAACACCGGGGAGCTGTTTTTT. It translates to CASKVTENTGELFF.

The chain uses TRBV19 and TRBJ1-5; no definite D call. The ends were cut back, 3 bases at V and 5 bases at J, with 8 bases in the middle. This CDR3 is built from 13 residues. Germline CDR1 and CDR2: LNHDA and SQIVND (reference sequence). The CDR3 here is CASSISVDQPQHF. In DNA, the CDR3 is TGTGCCAGTAGTATTAGTGTTGATCAGCCCCAGCATTTT.

This clone was seen a single time. V gene TRBV6-5 combines with J gene TRBJ1-1; no definite D call. With 5 bases removed from V and 0 bases from J, the gap between germline ends came to 13 bases. The CDR3 is 15 amino acids. The germline CDR1 and CDR2 sequences are MNHEY and SVGAGI. CDR3 coding DNA: TGTGCCAGCAGTCCGACCGGGGTCATGAACACTGAAGCTTTCTTT. It codes for CASSPTGVMNTEAFF.

The rearrangement links TRBV9 to TRBJ2-3; D unclear. The CDR3 is made up of 14 amino acids. The V gene lost 6 bases and the J gene lost 2 bases, with 13 bases spanning the gap. Germline CDR1 and CDR2: SGDLS and YYNGEE. In DNA form, the CDR3 reads TGTGCCAGCACCCCAGGATCTAACACAGATACGCAGTATTTT. Translating gives CASTPGSNTDTQYF.

Worth noting for this clone: A read error may produce the germline difference seen at one junction end. V usage is TRBV15 and J usage is TRBJ1-1; 7 bases are shared with TRBD1. This CDR3 is built from 14 residues. The germline CDR1 and CDR2 sequences are LNHNV and YYDKDF (reference sequence). The CDR3 loop is CATSRDRAATEAFF. CDR3 DNA sequence: TGTGCCACCAGCCGAGACAGGGCCGCGACTGAAGCTTTCTTT.

As concerns this clone: The germline gene is not matched at one end of the junction; a read error may be the cause. V and J are TRBV5-4 and TRBJ1-2; D may be TRBD1 (5 bases). Per the germline V gene, CDR1 is SGHNT and CDR2 is YYREEE (reference sequence). The CDR3 covers 12 residues. The CDR3 is CASSLSGAYSVF. The CDR3 DNA reads as TGTGCCAGCAGCTTATCCGGGGCCTACTCCGTCTTC. The full variable domain, in which reference TRBV5-4 and TRBJ1-2 provide the parts outside the CDR3, is ETGVTQSPTHLIKTRGQQVTLRCSSQSGHNTVSWYQQALGQGPQFIFQYYREEENGRGNFPPRFSGLQFPNYSSELNVNALELDDSALYLCASSLSGAYSVFGSGTRLTVV.

This rearrangement joins TRBV2 to TRBJ2-7; perhaps TRBD2 as D (5 bases). CDR1 is SNHLY, CDR2 FYNNEI, per germline. The CDR3 contains 14 residues. The ends were cut back, 8 bases at V and 4 bases at J, with 18 bases in the middle. The CDR3 sequence: CASSPGSLAYEQYF. CDR3 coding DNA: TGTGCCAGCTCCCCCGGGTCCCTAGCATACGAGCAGTACTTC.

This clone was picked up a small number of times. This chain uses TRBV6-5 with TRBJ2-1; 8 nucleotides align to TRBD1. Trimming cost V 5 bases and J 6 bases; bases outside gene matches: 9. Germline assignment: CDR1 MNHEY and CDR2 SVGAGI. The CDR3 extends over 15 amino acids. CDR3 in amino acids: CASSLRQGYRNEQFF. The CDR3 DNA sequence: TGTGCCAGCAGTCTACGACAGGGGTACCGCAATGAGCAGTTCTTC.

The chain couples TRBV6-6 to TRBJ2-6; D might be TRBD1 (6 bases). V was pared by 3 bases and J by 1 base, with 10 bases between. Germline CDR1 reads MNHNY; CDR2 reads SVGAGI (reference sequence). The length of the CDR3 is 16 residues. In DNA form, the CDR3 reads TGTGCCAGCAGTTATTATGGACAGTCTGGGGCCAACGTCCTGACTTTC. It yields the protein CASSYYGQSGANVLTF.

V usage is TRBV6-6 and J usage is TRBJ1-3; D unclear. The CDR3 is made up of 11 amino acids. V lost 5 bases and J 4 bases, leaving 3 bases between the germline ends. Germline V gives CDR1 MNHNY, CDR2 SVGAGI (reference sequence). The CDR3 reads CASSTGNTIYF. Here the CDR3 DNA reads TGTGCCAGCAGTACGGGAAACACCATATATTTT.

The chain has TRBV5-1 and TRBJ1-2; D is possibly TRBD1 (6 bases). From germline, CDR1 is SGHRS and CDR2 YFSETQ. This CDR3 has 14 amino acids. Trimming removed 1 base at V and 5 bases at J, with 12 bases between. The chain's CDR3 is CASSLQDSRYGYTF. CDR3 DNA: TGCGCCAGCAGCTTGCAGGACAGCCGATATGGCTACACCTTC.